These 17 T cell receptor beta chains were sequenced from one sample in a study of control samples from healthy donors and cancer patients (dated by TCRdb to about 2020). The library relied on the immunoSEQ multiplex PCR assay. Here the immuneACCESS table is served through TCRdb, limited to in-frame sequences with V and J called. Missing clones are a known gap in these copies; in checked studies unresolved V genes cover under half, and the rest lacks a known reason. The sample table lists approximately 46,000 clones, more than 80% of them with a count of one. Under 0.95% of the sample comes from the top ten. The sample was PBMCs. These receptor sequences come from a man aged 30 to 45 with colorectal cancer.

The chain carries TRBV6-5 and TRBJ1-2, with unresolved D. Trimming stripped 5 bases from V and 8 bases from J, with 15 bases between. This CDR3 has 13 amino acids. In germline, CDR1 is MNHEY, CDR2 SVGAGI. DNA for the CDR3: TGTGCCAGCAGTCCCAACCCGGAAGTCGGCTACACCTTC. Encoded protein: CASSPNPEVGYTF.

The V call is TRBV19, the J call TRBJ1-1, with no clear D. Trimming stripped 3 bases from V and 1 base from J, with 6 bases between. Germline CDR1 is LNHDA and CDR2 is SQIVND (reference sequence). CDR3 length: 13 amino acids. As DNA, the CDR3 is TGTGCCAGTAGTATGACTGCGAACACTGAAGCTTTCTTT. The encoded protein is CASSMTANTEAFF.

Of note for this clone: Compared with germline, one end of the junction differs, possibly owing to a read error. Different DNA sequences within this sample yield the same CDR3. The DNA for the CDR3 is TGTGCCAGCAGTGAGAGGACAGTTACGAACACCGGGGAGCTATTTTTT. This sequence encodes CASSERTVTNTGELFF. This chain uses TRBV6-1 with TRBJ2-2, with a tentative D call TRBD1 (6 bases). There are 16 residues in the CDR3. Germline V gene lookup returns CDR1 MNHNS and CDR2 SASEGT.

V usage is TRBV5-1 and J usage is TRBJ2-5, with TRBD1 matching 8 bases. The germline gives CDR1 SGHRS, CDR2 YFSETQ. CDR3 size: 13 residues. The junction had 5 bases not matched to a gene; V was cut back by 3 bases and J by 7 bases. CDR3 sequence: CASSSDRVGTQYF. Here the CDR3 DNA reads TGCGCCAGCAGCTCGGACAGGGTCGGGACCCAGTACTTC.

The chain is built from TRBV10-3 and TRBJ2-1, with 10 nucleotides matching TRBD1. Unmatched junction bases numbered 9, after V lost 2 bases and J lost 8 bases. Germline V gives CDR1 ENHRY, CDR2 SYGVKD. The CDR3 has 16 residues. CDR3 nucleotides: TGTGCCATCAGTGAGGCCGGGACAGGGGATATCGATGAGCAGTTCTTC. Its protein is CAISEAGTGDIDEQFF.

The gene calls are TRBV23-1 and TRBJ1-5; D gene uncertain. TRBV23-1 is labeled an ORF, and its function is uncertain. V lost 4 bases to trimming and J lost 7 bases, with 5 bases between them. There are 11 residues in the CDR3. CDR3: CASSPYQPQHF. DNA for the CDR3: TGCGCCAGCAGTCCCTACCAGCCCCAGCATTTT.

This chain joins TRBV7-2 and TRBJ2-7; 9 nucleotides match TRBD1. Germline V gene lookup returns CDR1 SGHTA and CDR2 FQGNSA. This CDR3 comprises 17 residues. V lost 5 bases to trimming and J lost 5 bases; unmatched junction nucleotides: 16. The CDR3 bases are TGTGCCAGCAGCCCAAAAATTAGGGGACAGGGCCATGACGAGCAGTACTTC. Translating gives CASSPKIRGQGHDEQYF.

This sequence joins TRBV7-9 and TRBJ2-2; D remains ambiguous. The germline V gene encodes CDR1 SEHNR and CDR2 FQNEAQ (reference sequence). Between the trimmed V and J ends, which lost 5 bases and 4 bases, there was a span of 20 bases. The CDR3 spans 17 residues. The CDR3 region is CASSNPDGVISTGELFF. As DNA, the CDR3 is TGTGCCAGCAGCAACCCAGATGGGGTGATTAGCACCGGGGAGCTGTTTTTT.

The count of this clone is one. The chain has TRBV5-1 and TRBJ1-2, with 8 bases lining up with TRBD1. The CDR3 runs 14 residues. The V segment lost 2 bases and the J segment 8 bases; nucleotides outside the gene matches: 8. The germline V gene encodes CDR1 SGHRS and CDR2 YFSETQ. The CDR3 loop reads CASSLSDRVGGYTF. CDR3 sequence (DNA): TGCGCCAGCAGCTTATCGGACAGGGTGGGCGGCTACACCTTC.

The J gene is TRBJ2-2, the V gene TRBV5-1, with D hard to call. Trimming cost V 0 bases and J 0 bases, with 6 bases left between them. Germline CDR1 is SGHRS and CDR2 is YFSETQ. CDR3 length: 15 amino acids. The CDR3 spells CASSLGPPNTGELFF. The CDR3 bases are TGCGCCAGCAGCTTGGGACCACCGAACACCGGGGAGCTGTTTTTT.

The chain joins TRBV5-3 to TRBJ2-2; 9 nucleotides line up with TRBD1. TRBV5-3 qualifies as an ORF whose function is uncertain. This CDR3 is built from 16 residues. V shed 4 bases, J shed 2 bases, and the junction held 6 bases outside the gene matches. Written as DNA, the CDR3 is TGTGCCAGAAGCCACGGACAGGGGACTAACACCGGGGAGCTGTTTTTT. Its translation is CARSHGQGTNTGELFF.

V usage is TRBV3-1 (or the pseudogene TRBV3-2) and J usage is TRBJ2-1; 9 positions match TRBD2. Germline CDR1 reads LGHDT; CDR2 reads YNNKEL (reference sequence). The CDR3 covers 16 residues. The trim removed 0 bases at V and 5 bases at J, leaving 5 bases unmatched. This chain's CDR3 is CASSQEVASGDNEQFF. Here the CDR3 DNA reads TGTGCCAGCAGCCAAGAAGTCGCTAGCGGGGACAATGAGCAGTTCTTC.

This clone appeared a few times. The V call is TRBV5-1, the J call TRBJ2-2, with D maybe TRBD1 (5 bases). Trimming took 0 bases from V and 6 from J, leaving 15 bases between them. Germline CDR1 and CDR2: SGHRS and YFSETQ. This CDR3 is 16 amino acids long. CDR3 nucleotides: TGCGCCAGCAGCTTGGTGCTGGGGCCCCTGCCCGGGGAGCTGTTTTTT. This translates into CASSLVLGPLPGELFF.

This clone was seen a few times. The rearrangement links TRBV7-2 to TRBJ1-1, with D unresolved. This CDR3 comprises 13 residues. V lost 5 bases and J lost 4, with 11 bases in between. Germline V CDR1 and CDR2: SGHTA, FQGNSA. In DNA, the CDR3 is TGTGCCAGCAGCGTTGGGAAGGGCACTGAAGCTTTCTTT. Translated, it gives CASSVGKGTEAFF.

The V and J genes are TRBV7-2 and TRBJ1-2, with a tentative D call TRBD1 (6 bases). CDR1 is SGHTA and CDR2 is FQGNSA in the germline V gene. V lost 5 bases, J lost 3 bases, and 22 bases lay in between. This CDR3 region has 17 residues. CDR3 DNA sequence: TGTGCCAGCAGCCTCCAAGGGGGGCAGACTCTATACTATGGCTACACCTTC. Its translation: CASSLQGGQTLYYGYTF.

The CDR3 sequence is CSVGALANTYNEQFF. CDR3 coding DNA: TGCAGCGTTGGGGCGCTAGCGAATACCTACAATGAGCAGTTCTTC. The rearrangement links TRBV29-1 to TRBJ2-1; perhaps TRBD2 as D (6 bases). Trimming shortened V by 4 bases and J by 2 bases, and 15 bases separated the two germline ends. The CDR3 runs to 15 residues. Germline CDR1 SQVTM, CDR2 ANQGSEA.

The chain links TRBV11-2 to TRBJ2-2; D may be TRBD1 or TRBD2 (5 bases each). Germline loops: CDR1 SGHAT, CDR2 FQNNGV. CDR3 length: 22 residues. V was clipped by 6 bases and J by 5 bases, with 37 bases between them. In DNA form, the CDR3 reads TGTGCCAGCAGTACAAGGTTAGCCGGGACCCCGTCCCTAAGCACGGCTACCGGGGAGCTGTTTTTT. Protein product: CASSTRLAGTPSLSTATGELFF.